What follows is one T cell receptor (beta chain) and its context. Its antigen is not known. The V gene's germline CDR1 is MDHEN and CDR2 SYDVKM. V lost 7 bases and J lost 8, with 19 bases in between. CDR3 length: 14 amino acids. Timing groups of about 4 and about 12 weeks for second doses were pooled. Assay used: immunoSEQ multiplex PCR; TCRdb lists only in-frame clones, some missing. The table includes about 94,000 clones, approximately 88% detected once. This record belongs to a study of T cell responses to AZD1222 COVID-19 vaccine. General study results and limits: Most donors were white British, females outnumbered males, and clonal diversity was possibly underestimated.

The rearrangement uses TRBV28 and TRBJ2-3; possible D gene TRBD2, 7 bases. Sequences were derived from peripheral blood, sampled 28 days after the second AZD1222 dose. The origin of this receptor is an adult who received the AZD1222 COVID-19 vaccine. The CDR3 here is CASNGGGSRGTQYF. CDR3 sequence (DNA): TGTGCCAGCAATGGGGGCGGGAGTCGGGGTACGCAGTATTTT.